This T cell receptor (beta chain) was retrieved from a study of T cells in Graves' hyperthyroidism and ophthalmopathy. RNA transcripts provided the source from which TCR beta CDR3 regions were amplified. TCR CDR3 regions were first amplified by RT-PCR with HTBI primers. TCRdb reprocessed the multiplex PCR reads with MiXCR, giving one entry per CDR3 protein. The sample holds about 200,000 distinct CDR3 sequences, 17% seen once. This clonotype was found many times. Its antigen is not identified. An absence of ophthalmopathy progression within 18 months meant stable Graves' hyperthyroidism. Trimming cost V 0 bases and J 1 base, with 12 bases left between them. Germline V gene sequence: CDR1 MNHEY, CDR2 SMNVEV (reference sequence). CDR3 length equals 16 residues. Overall study results and limits: Blood also carried most thyroid clonotypes expanded above 0.001.

V usage is TRBV27 and J usage is TRBJ2-5, with D perhaps matching TRBD2 (6 bases). This clonotype was obtained from a woman aged 50 to 60 with Graves' hyperthyroidism. Sequencing was carried out using blood. In DNA, the CDR3 is TGTGCCAGCAGTTTATCGCACCGGGGGTCCCAAGAGACCCAGTACTTC. It translates to CASSLSHRGSQETQYF.